This TCR beta chain was retrieved from a study of T cell responses to AZD1222 COVID-19 vaccine. Germline-derived CDR1 and CDR2 are SGHTA and FQGNSA. The ends were cut back, 0 bases at V and 5 bases at J, with 10 bases in the middle. CDR3 length: 14 residues. Sequencing was performed with immunoSEQ multiplex PCR; in TCRdb, only in-frame clones are kept and a portion is missing. Here the sample spans approximately 110,000 clones, about nine tenths being singletons. Sample: peripheral blood, taken on day 0 of AZD1222 vaccination. The TCR comes from an adult in good health. The rearrangement uses TRBV7-2 and TRBJ2-5; D possibly matches TRBD1 or TRBD2 (6 bases each). The CDR3 bases are TGTGCCAGCAGCTTAGCGGGGGGCGGGGAGACCCAGTACTTC. Residues: CASSLAGGGETQYF.